The entry below describes one T cell receptor (beta chain). Its matching antigen is unknown. The data derive from a study of OX40 agonist ivuxolimab in advanced cancers. About the research overall: A diagnosis of hepatocellular carcinoma, melanoma, renal cell or head and neck cancer was present in dose-escalation patients. Partial responses occurred in three patients (one hepatocellular carcinoma, two cutaneous melanoma). Broader study findings: Expanded clones belonging to CD8+ T cells outnumbered, on average, those of CD4+. Some patients who did not respond also had low normalized T-cell clonal expansion.

Data came from immunoSEQ multiplex PCR; TCRdb stores just in-frame clones and leaves some out. Of 68,000 or so clones in the sample, about 82% were seen once. There are 17 residues in the CDR3. V was cut by 1 base and J by 3 bases, with 15 bases left in between. From germline, CDR1 is SNHLY and CDR2 FYNNEI. This clonotype was sampled from an adult with an advanced solid tumor such as melanoma, head and neck, liver or kidney cancer. Sequencing was performed on CD4+ or CD8+ T cells sorted from blood, taken in a trial of the OX40 agonist ivuxolimab. The chain carries TRBV2 and TRBJ2-2, with D maybe TRBD1 (5 bases). The CDR3 DNA sequence: TGTGCCAGCAGTGAAGGTAACAGGAAAATGGACACCGGGGAGCTGTTTTTT. It codes for CASSEGNRKMDTGELFF.